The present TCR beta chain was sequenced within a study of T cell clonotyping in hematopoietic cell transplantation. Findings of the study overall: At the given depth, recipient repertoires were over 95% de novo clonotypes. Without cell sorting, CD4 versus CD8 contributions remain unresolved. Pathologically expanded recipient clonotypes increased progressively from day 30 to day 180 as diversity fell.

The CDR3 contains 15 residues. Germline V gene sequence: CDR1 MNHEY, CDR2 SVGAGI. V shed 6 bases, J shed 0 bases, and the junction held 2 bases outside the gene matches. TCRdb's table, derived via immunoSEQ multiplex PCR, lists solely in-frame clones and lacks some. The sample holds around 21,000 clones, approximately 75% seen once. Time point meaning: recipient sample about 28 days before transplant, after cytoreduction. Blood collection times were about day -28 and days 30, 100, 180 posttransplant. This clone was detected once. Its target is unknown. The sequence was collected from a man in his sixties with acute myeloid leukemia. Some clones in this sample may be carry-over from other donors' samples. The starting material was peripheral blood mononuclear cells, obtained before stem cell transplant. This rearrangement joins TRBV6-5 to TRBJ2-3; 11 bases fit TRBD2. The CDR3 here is CASRGLAASTDTQYF. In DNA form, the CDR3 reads TGTGCCAGCAGGGGACTAGCGGCTAGCACAGATACGCAGTATTTT.